This T cell receptor (beta chain) is drawn from a study of post-analysis software for immune sequencing data. General study points: Five or six TRBV segments appeared more often in patients than in controls, and TRBV5-6, TRBV5-1 and TRBV20-1 were among these. Significantly decreased normalized Chao1 diversity was recorded for multiple sclerosis patients relative to controls. Co-batched samples clustered tightly together by F measure.

This clonotype has just a few counts. The antigen remains unidentified. Sequencing libraries made from TCR beta cDNA carried unique molecular identifiers. From around 1 to 10 million T cells, a few hundred thousand cDNA molecules were obtained. Each CDR3 protein gets one entry after TCRdb re-called the PCR reads with MiXCR. This sample carries fewer than 850,000 distinct CDR3 sequences, 25% to 30% of them seen once, and the ten largest clones take around 0.6%. Trimming shortened V by 2 bases and J by 5 bases, and 14 bases separated the two germline ends. Looked up from germline, CDR1 is SGHRS and CDR2 is YFSETQ. The CDR3 has 15 residues.

The V call is TRBV5-1, the J call TRBJ2-1; weak D call: TRBD2 (6 bases). What was sequenced was blood. The TCR was taken from a girl aged 5 to 17 with multiple sclerosis. Here the CDR3 reads CASSFRRGPNNEQFF. As DNA, the CDR3 is TGCGCCAGCAGCTTCCGGAGGGGACCCAACAATGAGCAGTTCTTC.